Following are 21 T cell receptor beta chains from one sample sequenced in a study of OX40 agonist ivuxolimab in advanced cancers. The table came from immunoSEQ multiplex PCR; TCRdb's copy has only in-frame clones and leaves some out. The data hold some 70,000 clones, with approximately 80% observed a single time. The sample in question was CD4+ or CD8+ T cells sorted from blood, obtained in a trial of the OX40 agonist ivuxolimab. These TCRs come from an adult with an advanced solid tumor such as melanoma, head and neck, liver or kidney cancer.

The chain has TRBV11-3 and TRBJ2-7; D might be TRBD1 (6 bases). V was pared by 1 base and J by 2 bases, with 12 bases between. CDR1 and CDR2 (germline): SGHNT, YENEEA. The CDR3 totals 15 residues. The CDR3 coding sequence is TGTGCCAGCAGCTTAGCCCGGACAGCTACCTACGAGCAGTACTTC. This gives the protein CASSLARTATYEQYF.

The rearrangement joins TRBV13 to TRBJ1-1, with D perhaps matching TRBD1 (5 bases). Trimming stripped 1 base from V and 4 bases from J, with 16 bases between. The length of the CDR3 is 16 residues. Germline CDR1 is PRHDT and CDR2 is FYEKMQ (reference sequence). CDR3 in amino acids: CASSLVAGRVGTEAFF. As DNA, the CDR3 is TGTGCCAGCAGCTTAGTGGCTGGCAGGGTGGGCACTGAAGCTTTCTTT. The full variable domain, in which reference TRBV13 and TRBJ1-1 provide the parts outside the CDR3, is AAGVIQSPRHLIKEKRETATLKCYPIPRHDTVYWYQQGPGQDPQFLISFYEKMQSDKGSIPDRFSAQQFSDYHSELNMSSLELGDSALYFCASSLVAGRVGTEAFFGQGTRLTVV.

The rearrangement links TRBV14 to TRBJ2-7; the D is unclear. From germline, CDR1 is SGHDN and CDR2 FVKESK. This CDR3 is built from 12 residues. Trimming stripped 5 bases from V and 3 bases from J, with 8 bases between. CDR3 DNA: TGTGCCAGCAGCGATTCAGGCTACGAGCAGTACTTC. Protein sequence: CASSDSGYEQYF.

The chain has TRBV2 and TRBJ1-2; D perhaps matches TRBD1 (5 bases). The ends were cut back, 5 bases at V and 11 bases at J, with 9 bases in the middle. Germline V gene data show CDR1 as SNHLY and CDR2 as FYNNEI. The CDR3 length is 10 residues. As DNA, the CDR3 is TGTGCCAGCAGTCGGGGGTCATACACCTTC. It is translated as CASSRGSYTF.

This clone is medium-sized. This sequence joins TRBV6-5 and TRBJ2-2; the D gene is possibly TRBD2 (5 bases). The CDR3 totals 12 residues. Germline V CDR1 and CDR2: MNHEY, SVGAGI. Trimming took 3 bases from V and 7 from J, leaving 6 bases between them. In DNA, the CDR3 is TGTGCCAGCAGTTATGAGGGCGGGGAGCTGTTTTTT. Protein product: CASSYEGGELFF.

The chain has TRBV2 and TRBJ2-1; D gene uncertain. The CDR3 length is 12 residues. The germline CDR1 and CDR2 sequences are SNHLY and FYNNEI. V was cut by 2 bases and J by 11 bases, with 10 bases left in between. For the CDR3, the DNA is TGTGCCAGCAGTGAAAATGTCAGCCAGCAGTTCTTC. Residues: CASSENVSQQFF.

The chain recombines TRBV5-6 with TRBJ2-2; possibly TRBD1 for D (6 bases). The V end lost 0 bases, the J end lost 5 bases, and 14 bases lay between the germline ends. The CDR3 spans 16 residues. Germline V gives CDR1 SGHDT, CDR2 YYEEEE. CDR3 nucleotide sequence: TGTGCCAGCAGCTTGGATGCAGGGGTTCAAACCGGGGAGCTGTTTTTT. Its protein product is CASSLDAGVQTGELFF.

This rearrangement joins TRBV27 to TRBJ2-3; D gene unclear. The germline CDR1 and CDR2 sequences are MNHEY and SMNVEV (reference sequence). The CDR3 consists of 14 residues. Trimming removed 2 bases at V and 2 bases at J, with 8 bases between. The DNA for the CDR3 is TGTGCCAGCAGTTTAGCGACCCTCACAGATACGCAGTATTTT. It specifies CASSLATLTDTQYF.

This clone showed up just once. The chain uses TRBV28 and TRBJ2-7; 7 nucleotides align to TRBD1. CDR1 and CDR2 (germline): MDHEN, SYDVKM. This CDR3 contains 14 residues. Trimming removed 6 bases from V and 8 bases from J; junction bases left unmatched: 13. CDR3 sequence (DNA): TGTGCCAGCAGGGACAGGACGGTCGGCTCAAAGCAGTACTTC. Residues: CASRDRTVGSKQYF.

On this clone itself: One junction end disagrees with the germline gene, perhaps due to a read error. The J gene is TRBJ1-5, the V gene TRBV6-5; no clear D. This CDR3 is 12 amino acids long. In germline, CDR1 is MNHEY, CDR2 SVGAGI. The CDR3 bases are TGTGCCATCAGTGATCGCAATCAGCCCCAGCATTTT. Its translation is CAISDRNQPQHF.

Concerning this clone: Other nucleotide sequences from this sample produce the same CDR3. The genes are TRBV4-2 and TRBJ2-3, with 8 bases identical to TRBD2. The CDR3 is 14 amino acids. The germline CDR1 and CDR2 sequences are LGHNA and YNFKEQ. With 7 bases clipped from V and 1 base from J, the junction kept 4 bases outside the gene matches. As DNA, the CDR3 is TGTGCCAGCACCAGTAGCGGGGGCACAGATACGCAGTATTTT. Protein product: CASTSSGGTDTQYF.

V usage is TRBV27 and J usage is TRBJ1-2, with 10 bases lining up with TRBD1. The CDR3 extends over 15 amino acids. Germline V lookup: CDR1 MNHEY, CDR2 SMNVEV (reference sequence). The trim removed 6 bases at V and 4 bases at J, leaving 8 bases unmatched. The CDR3 loop is CASRITTGGGYGYTF. CDR3 DNA: TGTGCCAGCAGGATCACGACAGGGGGCGGCTATGGCTACACCTTC.

The rearrangement joins TRBV19 to TRBJ1-5, with D perhaps matching TRBD1 (6 bases). Between the trimmed V and J ends, which lost 5 bases and 7 bases, there was a span of 15 bases. CDR3 length: 14 amino acids. Germline CDR1 and CDR2: LNHDA and SQIVND (reference sequence). The CDR3 DNA reads as TGTGCCAGTAGTCCACCCCACAGGGCCCAGCCCCAGCATTTT. It codes for CASSPPHRAQPQHF.

This clone was observed a single time. The rearrangement uses TRBV7-9 and TRBJ2-5; 9 nucleotides agree with TRBD2. The CDR3 runs to 15 residues. Per the germline V gene, CDR1 is SEHNR and CDR2 is FQNEAQ (reference sequence). Trimming took 1 base from V and 0 from J; bases not matched to a gene: 0. The CDR3 sequence: CASSLGLADQETQYF. DNA for the CDR3: TGTGCCAGCAGCTTAGGACTAGCGGACCAAGAGACCCAGTACTTC.

As concerns this clone: It is unclear where the CDR3 begins or ends on the DNA, so no DNA is shown, and the CDR3 is as TCRdb lists it. This rearrangement joins TRBV6-5 to TRBJ2-7. Germline-derived CDR1 and CDR2 are MNHEY and SVGAGI. The CDR3 totals 13 residues, both ends included. The CDR3 is CASMLFGAGEQYF.

The chain carries TRBV7-2 and TRBJ2-5; 8 bases are shared with TRBD2. Looked up from germline, CDR1 is SGHTA and CDR2 is FQGNSA. The CDR3 totals 16 residues. V shed 4 bases, J shed 4 bases, and the junction held 11 bases outside the gene matches. CDR3 nucleotides: TGTGCCAGCAGCTCTTTAGCGGGGCTCACGGGAGAGACCCAGTACTTC. Residues: CASSSLAGLTGETQYF.

This chain connects TRBV5-1 to TRBJ1-3, with no clear D. Germline loops: CDR1 SGHRS, CDR2 YFSETQ. V was clipped by 1 base and J by 0 bases, with 8 bases between them. CDR3 length equals 15 residues. CDR3 loop: CASSLSGSSGNTIYF. For the CDR3, the DNA is TGCGCCAGCAGCTTGAGCGGGAGCTCTGGAAACACCATATATTTT.

Only a few counts were recorded for this clone. This chain connects TRBV5-1 to TRBJ2-5, with 9 bases identical to TRBD1. V was clipped by 5 bases and J by 2 bases; unmatched bases: 7. CDR3 length: 15 residues. CDR1 is SGHRS, CDR2 YFSETQ, per germline. The DNA of the CDR3 is TGCGCCAGCAGTCCGAGGACAGGGGCACAAGAGACCCAGTACTTC. Translated: CASSPRTGAQETQYF.

V is TRBV5-4 and J is TRBJ2-5, with 8 bases that match TRBD2. After removal of 3 bases from V and 2 bases from J, the junction contained 6 bases not matched to a gene. Germline CDR1 reads SGHNT; CDR2 reads YYREEE (reference sequence). The CDR3 runs 15 residues. Written as DNA, the CDR3 is TGTGCCAGCAGCTCCATAGCGGGGCAACAAGAGACCCAGTACTTC. It encodes CASSSIAGQQETQYF.

The chain uses TRBV14 and TRBJ2-5, with a tentative D call TRBD2 (5 bases). Trimming took 5 bases from V and 6 from J, leaving 16 bases between them. CDR3 size: 14 residues. Germline values: CDR1 SGHDN, CDR2 FVKESK. The CDR3 sequence is CASSESAGPKTQYF. Written as DNA, the CDR3 is TGTGCCAGCAGCGAGAGTGCGGGCCCAAAGACCCAGTACTTC.

The CDR3 loop reads CASSPEEKLFF. The CDR3 nucleotides read TGTGCCAGCAGCCCGGAAGAAAAACTGTTTTTT. J is TRBJ1-4 and V is TRBV7-9; D is ambiguous. Trimming stripped 5 bases from V and 8 bases from J, with 6 bases between. Looked up from germline, CDR1 is SEHNR and CDR2 is FQNEAQ (reference sequence). The CDR3 totals 11 residues.